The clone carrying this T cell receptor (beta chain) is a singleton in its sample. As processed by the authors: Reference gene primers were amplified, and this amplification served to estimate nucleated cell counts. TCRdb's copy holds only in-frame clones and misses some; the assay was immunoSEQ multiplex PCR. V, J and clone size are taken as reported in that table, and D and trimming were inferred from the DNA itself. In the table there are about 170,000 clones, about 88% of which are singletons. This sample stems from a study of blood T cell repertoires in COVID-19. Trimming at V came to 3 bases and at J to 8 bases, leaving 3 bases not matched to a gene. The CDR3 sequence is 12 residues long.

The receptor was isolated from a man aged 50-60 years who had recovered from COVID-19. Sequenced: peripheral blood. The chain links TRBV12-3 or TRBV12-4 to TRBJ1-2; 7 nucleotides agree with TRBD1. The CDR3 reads CASSLIGGGYTF. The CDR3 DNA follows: TGTGCCAGCAGTTTGATAGGGGGCGGCTACACCTTC.